The 25 T cell receptor beta chains reported below all come from one sample, sequenced in a study of T cell clusters in autoimmune cytopenias. One tube held mixed TRB-A and TRB-B primer pools for touch-down PCR. TCRdb re-called the multiplex PCR reads; every CDR3 protein appears as one record, without DNA. The sample's table shows about 6,100 distinct CDR3 sequences. TRB amplification used roughly 250 ng of peripheral blood genomic DNA. The sample was also linked to a second study, of T cell repertoires in aging, cancer and after chemotherapy.

The sample was peripheral blood. These receptors were collected from a human donor in good health.

This clonotype registers medium-sized by frequency. The chain joins TRBV6-6 to TRBJ2-7; TCRdb designates TRBD2, a call that cannot be tested without DNA. CDR3 length equals 15 residues. Germline V gene lookup returns CDR1 MNHNY and CDR2 SVGAGI (reference sequence). The CDR3 protein is CASSYGSGGAGEQYF.

Considering frequency, this clonotype is medium-sized. This rearrangement joins TRBV18 to TRBJ1-5. The CDR3 has 14 amino acids. In germline, CDR1 is KGHSH, CDR2 LQKENI. The CDR3 is CASSSSASNQPQHF.

The V and J genes are TRBV18 and TRBJ1-2; TCRdb gives TRBD1 as the D gene, but with no DNA this cannot be confirmed. Germline-derived CDR1 and CDR2 are KGHSH and LQKENI. The CDR3 extends over 16 amino acids. The chain's CDR3 is CASSPTRDRGSDGYTF. Filled out from reference TRBV18 and TRBJ1-2, the complete variable domain reads NAGVMQNPRHLVRRRGQEARLRCSPMKGHSHVYWYRQLPEEGLKFMVYLQKENIIDESGMPKERFSAEFPKEGPSILRIQQVVRGDSAAYFCASSPTRDRGSDGYTFGSGTRLTVV.

This clonotype shows up as medium-sized by frequency. The chain carries TRBV11-1 and TRBJ2-4; checking the TCRdb D call of TRBD1 is not possible without DNA. CDR3 length: 19 residues. Germline V CDR1 and CDR2: SGHAT, FQDESV (reference sequence). CDR3 sequence reads: CASIQPRDREFLAKNIQYF.

Frequency places this clonotype as medium-sized. The chain joins TRBV5-4 to TRBJ1-2; the D call from TCRdb, TRBD1, cannot be confirmed without DNA. The CDR3 is 16 amino acids. Germline lookup yields CDR1 SGHNT and CDR2 YYREEE (reference sequence). The CDR3 reads CASSLTGQSLNYGYTF.

The chain joins TRBV25-1 to TRBJ2-3; TCRdb gives TRBD1 as the D gene, but with no DNA this cannot be confirmed. The CDR3 totals 14 residues. Germline V CDR1 and CDR2: MGHDK, SYGVNS. This CDR3 reads CASSAGHSTDTQYF.

V and J are TRBV12-3 or TRBV12-4 and TRBJ2-7; there is no DNA to check the TCRdb D call of TRBD1. The CDR3 contains 15 residues. The CDR3 sequence: CASSYRGASSYEQYF.

By frequency, this clonotype is medium-sized (0.01 to 0.1%). CDR3 region: CAIARVESSYEQYF. The chain employs TRBV10-3 and TRBJ2-7; the D gene TCRdb calls, TRBD2, cannot be checked with no DNA. This CDR3 comprises 14 residues. Germline CDR1 ENHRY, CDR2 SYGVKD.

This clonotype counts as medium-sized (0.01 to 0.1%) by frequency. The V gene is TRBV18, the J gene TRBJ2-5; no DNA is available, so the TRBD2 call from TCRdb remains unchecked. This CDR3 is 16 amino acids long. Germline V lookup: CDR1 KGHSH, CDR2 LQKENI. The chain's CDR3 is CASSPQLAGAQETQYF.

This clonotype registers medium-sized (0.01 to 0.1%) by frequency. V is TRBV15 and J is TRBJ2-1; with no DNA, the TCRdb D assignment of TRBD2 cannot be verified. Germline V gene lookup returns CDR1 LNHNV and CDR2 YYDKDF (reference sequence). This CDR3 has 18 residues. CDR3 in amino acids: CATSRGKGGPSSYNEQFF.

According to its frequency, this clonotype is large. V usage is TRBV29-1 and J usage is TRBJ2-3; TCRdb's assignment of TRBD2 cannot be checked, as there is no DNA. This CDR3 is 13 amino acids long. CDR1 is SQVTM, CDR2 ANQGSEA, per germline. The CDR3 loop is CSVALAIGDTQYF.

In terms of frequency, this clonotype is medium-sized. The V gene is TRBV30, the J gene TRBJ2-5. The germline CDR1 and CDR2 sequences are GTSNPN and SVGIG (reference sequence). This CDR3 comprises 13 residues. CDR3 region: CAWSRGFQETQYF.

The chain combines TRBV5-1 with TRBJ1-4. There are 14 residues in the CDR3. Germline V CDR1 and CDR2: SGHRS, YFSETQ. CDR3 sequence: CASSHDGVNEKLFF.

Its frequency marks this clonotype as medium-sized (0.01 to 0.1%). The chain joins TRBV12-3 or TRBV12-4 to TRBJ2-2; the TCRdb call, TRBD1, lacks DNA for checking. The CDR3 loop spans 17 amino acids. The CDR3 region is CASRIGLGQANTGELFF.

Judged by frequency, this clonotype is medium-sized. This chain joins TRBV6-2 or TRBV6-3 and TRBJ2-1; the TRBD1 assignment by TCRdb is unverifiable without DNA. The CDR3 is 17 amino acids. Germline V gives CDR1 MNHEY, CDR2 SVGEGT. CDR3 region: CASSRVQGALRGGEQFF.

The J gene is TRBJ2-1, the V gene TRBV7-9; TCRdb designates TRBD1, a call that cannot be tested without DNA. The CDR3 is 15 amino acids. Germline V lookup: CDR1 SEHNR, CDR2 FQNEAQ (reference sequence). CDR3 region: CASTPLAGADNEQFF. Drawing the rest from reference TRBV7-9 and TRBJ2-1, the complete variable domain is DTGVSQNPRHKITKRGQNVTFRCDPISEHNRLYWYRQTLGQGPEFLTYFQNEAQLEKSRLLSDRFSAERPKGSFSTLEIQRTEQGDSAMYLCASTPLAGADNEQFFGPGTRLTVL.

According to its frequency, this clonotype is medium-sized (0.01 to 0.1%). CDR3 loop: CAWSVLSYEQYF. The chain links TRBV30 to TRBJ2-7. Germline V gene data show CDR1 as GTSNPN and CDR2 as SVGIG (reference sequence). This CDR3 comprises 12 residues.

This clonotype is called medium-sized (0.01 to 0.1%) based on its frequency. V gene TRBV19 combines with J gene TRBJ1-4; the D call of TRBD1 rests on TCRdb alone, since no DNA is present to check it. The germline CDR1 and CDR2 sequences are LNHDA and SQIVND (reference sequence). The CDR3 consists of 17 residues. This chain's CDR3 is CASNGQLSAGRNEKLFF.

Considering frequency, this clonotype is medium-sized. The chain recombines TRBV6-1 with TRBJ2-5; checking the TCRdb D call of TRBD2 is not possible without DNA. This CDR3 has 15 amino acids. The germline V gene encodes CDR1 MNHNS and CDR2 SASEGT. CDR3: CASSFGTSGQETQYF.

This clonotype is classed as medium-sized by frequency. The chain carries TRBV18 and TRBJ2-6. The CDR3 sequence is 13 residues long. The germline gives CDR1 KGHSH, CDR2 LQKENI. CDR3 protein: CASSPSGANVLTF.

Judged by frequency, this clonotype is medium-sized. The rearrangement joins TRBV19 to TRBJ1-4. The CDR3 has 16 amino acids. The germline V gene encodes CDR1 LNHDA and CDR2 SQIVND (reference sequence). CDR3 sequence reads: CASSIRAHATNEKLFF.

The chain couples TRBV4-1 to TRBJ2-7; no DNA is available, so the TRBD1 call from TCRdb remains unchecked. Germline V lookup: CDR1 MGHRA, CDR2 YSYEKL. CDR3 length: 13 residues. The CDR3: CASSLGPSYEQYF.

This clonotype registers medium-sized by frequency. This chain links TRBV5-6 with TRBJ1-1. The CDR3 length is 16 residues. Per the germline V gene, CDR1 is SGHDT and CDR2 is YYEEEE. This CDR3 is CASSSLGGRANTEAFF.

V gene TRBV7-2 combines with J gene TRBJ1-2; the D call from TCRdb, TRBD1, cannot be confirmed without DNA. Germline assignment: CDR1 SGHTA and CDR2 FQGNSA. The CDR3 totals 17 residues. CDR3 protein: CASSPGTGGTSSYGYTF.

The gene calls are TRBV12-3 or TRBV12-4 and TRBJ1-1; checking the TCRdb D call of TRBD1 is not possible without DNA. This CDR3 has 16 residues. This CDR3 is CASTIPGQGARTEAFF.